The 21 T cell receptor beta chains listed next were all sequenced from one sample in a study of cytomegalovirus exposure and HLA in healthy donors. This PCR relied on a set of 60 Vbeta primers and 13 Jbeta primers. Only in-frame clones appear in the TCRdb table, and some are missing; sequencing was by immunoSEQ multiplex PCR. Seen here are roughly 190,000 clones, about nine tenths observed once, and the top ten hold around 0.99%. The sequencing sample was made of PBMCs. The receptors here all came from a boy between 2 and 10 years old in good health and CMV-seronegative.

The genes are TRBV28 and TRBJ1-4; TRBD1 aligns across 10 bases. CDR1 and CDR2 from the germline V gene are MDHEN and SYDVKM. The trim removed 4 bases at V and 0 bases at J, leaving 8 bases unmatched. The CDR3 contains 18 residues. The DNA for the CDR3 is TGTGCCAGCAGTTATAGACAGGGGGCTATCGCAACTAATGAAAAACTGTTTTTT. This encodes CASSYRQGAIATNEKLFF.

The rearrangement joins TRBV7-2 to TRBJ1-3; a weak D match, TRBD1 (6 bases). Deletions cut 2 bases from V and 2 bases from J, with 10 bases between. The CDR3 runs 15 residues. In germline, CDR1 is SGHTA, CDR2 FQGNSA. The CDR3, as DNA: TGTGCCAGCAGCTTAAACAGGGTAGCTGGAAACACCATATATTTT. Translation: CASSLNRVAGNTIYF.

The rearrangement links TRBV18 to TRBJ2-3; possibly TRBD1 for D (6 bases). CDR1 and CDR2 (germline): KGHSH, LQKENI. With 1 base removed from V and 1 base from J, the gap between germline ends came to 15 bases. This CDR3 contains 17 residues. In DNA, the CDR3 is TGTGCCAGCTCACCACGACCCATTTACAGGGGCACAGATACGCAGTATTTT. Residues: CASSPRPIYRGTDTQYF.

The CDR3 loop reads CASSLRGSYNEQFF. CDR3 DNA sequence: TGCGCCAGCAGCTTGCGGGGCTCCTACAATGAGCAGTTCTTC. This chain connects TRBV5-1 to TRBJ2-1; D is possibly TRBD2 (5 bases). V lost 1 base to trimming and J lost 0 bases, with 5 bases between them. Germline assignment: CDR1 SGHRS and CDR2 YFSETQ. The CDR3 covers 14 residues.

CDR3 region: CASSIGSTGVLTETQYF. The CDR3 DNA is TGTGCCAGTAGTATCGGTTCGACAGGGGTCCTGACAGAGACCCAGTACTTC. The V gene is TRBV19, the J gene TRBJ2-5; TRBD1 agrees at 8 bases. Unmatched junction bases numbered 13, after V lost 3 bases and J lost 4 bases. The CDR3 runs to 17 residues. CDR1 and CDR2 from the germline V gene are LNHDA and SQIVND (reference sequence).

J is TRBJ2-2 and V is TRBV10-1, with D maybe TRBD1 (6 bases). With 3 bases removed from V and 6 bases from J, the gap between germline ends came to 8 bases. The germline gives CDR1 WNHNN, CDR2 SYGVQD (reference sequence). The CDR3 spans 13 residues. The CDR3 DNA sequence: TGCGCCAGCAGTGATTCAGGGGCCGGGGAGCTGTTTTTT. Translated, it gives CASSDSGAGELFF.

The CDR3 nucleotides read TGCGCCAGCAGCTTGGGGGCCAGGGGTTCCCGCACTGAAGCTTTCTTT. Translated: CASSLGARGSRTEAFF. The chain combines TRBV5-1 with TRBJ1-1; D possibly corresponds to TRBD1 (6 bases). V lost 0 bases and J 4 bases, leaving 16 bases between the germline ends. This CDR3 has 16 residues. CDR1 is SGHRS and CDR2 is YFSETQ in the germline V gene.

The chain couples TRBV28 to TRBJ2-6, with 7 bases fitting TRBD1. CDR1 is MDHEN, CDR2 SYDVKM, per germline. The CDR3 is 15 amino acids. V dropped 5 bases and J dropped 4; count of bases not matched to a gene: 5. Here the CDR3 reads CASSQTGVGANVLTF. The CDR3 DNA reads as TGTGCCAGCAGTCAAACAGGGGTCGGGGCCAACGTCCTGACTTTC.

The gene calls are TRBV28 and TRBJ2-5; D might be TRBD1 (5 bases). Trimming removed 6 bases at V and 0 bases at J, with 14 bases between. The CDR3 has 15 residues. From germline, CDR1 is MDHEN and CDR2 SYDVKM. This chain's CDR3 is CASRDVTVYQETQYF. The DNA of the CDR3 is TGTGCCAGCAGGGACGTGACAGTATACCAAGAGACCCAGTACTTC.

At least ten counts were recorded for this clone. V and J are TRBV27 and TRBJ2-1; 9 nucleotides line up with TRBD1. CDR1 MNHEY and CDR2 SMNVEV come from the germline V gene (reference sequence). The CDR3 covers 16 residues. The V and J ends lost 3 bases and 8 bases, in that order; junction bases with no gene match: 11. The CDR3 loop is CASSFPSGTGSYEQFF. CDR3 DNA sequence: TGTGCCAGCAGTTTCCCATCCGGGACAGGGTCTTATGAGCAGTTCTTC.

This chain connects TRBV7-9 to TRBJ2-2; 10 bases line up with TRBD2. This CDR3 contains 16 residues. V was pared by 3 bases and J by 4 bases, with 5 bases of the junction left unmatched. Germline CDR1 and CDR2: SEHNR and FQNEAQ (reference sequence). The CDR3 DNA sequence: TGTGCCAGCAGCTTTTTGAGCGGGAGGGTCACCGGGGAGCTGTTTTTT. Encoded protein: CASSFLSGRVTGELFF.

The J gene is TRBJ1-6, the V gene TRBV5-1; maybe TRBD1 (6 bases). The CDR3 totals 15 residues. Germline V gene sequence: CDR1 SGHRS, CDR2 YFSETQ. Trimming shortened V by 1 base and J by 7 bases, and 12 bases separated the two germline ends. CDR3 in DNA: TGCGCCAGCAGCTTGATCACAGGGAACAATTCACCCCTCCACTTT. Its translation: CASSLITGNNSPLHF.

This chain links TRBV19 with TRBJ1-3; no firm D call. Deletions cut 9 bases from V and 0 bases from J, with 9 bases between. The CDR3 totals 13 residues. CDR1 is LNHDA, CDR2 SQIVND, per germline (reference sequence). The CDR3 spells CASRFASGNTIYF. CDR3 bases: TGTGCCAGCCGGTTTGCCTCTGGAAACACCATATATTTT. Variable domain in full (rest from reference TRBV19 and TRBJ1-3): DGGITQSPKYLFRKEGQNVTLSCEQNLNHDAMYWYRQDPGQGLRLIYYSQIVNDFQKGDIAEGYSVSREKKESFPLTVTSAQKNPTAFYLCASRFASGNTIYFGEGSWLTVV.

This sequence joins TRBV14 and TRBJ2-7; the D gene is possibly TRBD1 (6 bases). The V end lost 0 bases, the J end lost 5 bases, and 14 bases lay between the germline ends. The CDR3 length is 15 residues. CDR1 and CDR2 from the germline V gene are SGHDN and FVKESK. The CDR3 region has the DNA TGTGCCAGCAGCCAAGAGACCCACAGGGTCCACGAGCAGTACTTC. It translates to CASSQETHRVHEQYF.

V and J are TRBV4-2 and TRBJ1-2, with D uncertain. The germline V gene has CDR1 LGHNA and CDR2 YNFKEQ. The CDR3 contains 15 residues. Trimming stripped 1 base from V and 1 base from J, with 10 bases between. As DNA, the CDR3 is TGTGCCAGCAGCCAAGGGCAGAGCGGTAACTATGGCTACACCTTC. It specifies CASSQGQSGNYGYTF.

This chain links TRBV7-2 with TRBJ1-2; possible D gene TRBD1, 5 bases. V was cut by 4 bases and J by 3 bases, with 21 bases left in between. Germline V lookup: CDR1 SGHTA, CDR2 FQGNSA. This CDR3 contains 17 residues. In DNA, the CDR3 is TGTGCCAGCAGCTCCGATGGCGGAGGGGCGTCAGACTATGGCTACACCTTC. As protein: CASSSDGGGASDYGYTF.

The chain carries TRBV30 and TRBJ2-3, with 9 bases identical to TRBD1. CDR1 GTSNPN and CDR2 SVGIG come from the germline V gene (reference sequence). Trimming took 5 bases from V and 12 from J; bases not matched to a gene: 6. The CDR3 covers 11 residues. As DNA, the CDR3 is TGTGCCTGGTCCACAGGGGGCGCCCAGTATTTT. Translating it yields CAWSTGGAQYF.

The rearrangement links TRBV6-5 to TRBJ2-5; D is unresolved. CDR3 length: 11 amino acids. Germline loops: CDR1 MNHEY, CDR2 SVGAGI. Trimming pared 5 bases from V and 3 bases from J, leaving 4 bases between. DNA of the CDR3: TGTGCCAGCAGTGCGAAAGAGACCCAGTACTTC. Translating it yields CASSAKETQYF.

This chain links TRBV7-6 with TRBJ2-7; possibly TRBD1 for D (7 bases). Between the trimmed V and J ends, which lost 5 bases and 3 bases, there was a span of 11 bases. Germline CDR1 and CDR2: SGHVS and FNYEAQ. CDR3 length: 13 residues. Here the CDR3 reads CASSAGQLYEQYF. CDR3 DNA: TGTGCCAGCAGCGCGGGACAGCTCTACGAGCAGTACTTC.

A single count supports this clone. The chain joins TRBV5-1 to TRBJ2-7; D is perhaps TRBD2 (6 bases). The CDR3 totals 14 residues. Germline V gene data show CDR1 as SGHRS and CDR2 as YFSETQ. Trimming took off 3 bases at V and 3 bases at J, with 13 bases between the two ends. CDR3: CASSSSTSLYEQYF. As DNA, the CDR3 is TGCGCCAGCAGCTCCTCGACTAGTCTCTACGAGCAGTACTTC.

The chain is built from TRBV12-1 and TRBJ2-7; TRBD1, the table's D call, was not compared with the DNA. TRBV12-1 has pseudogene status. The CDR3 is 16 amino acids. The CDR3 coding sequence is TGTGCCAGCAGCTCCCACCGGGACAGGGGATACTACGAGCAGTACTTC. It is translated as CASSSHRDRGYYEQYF.